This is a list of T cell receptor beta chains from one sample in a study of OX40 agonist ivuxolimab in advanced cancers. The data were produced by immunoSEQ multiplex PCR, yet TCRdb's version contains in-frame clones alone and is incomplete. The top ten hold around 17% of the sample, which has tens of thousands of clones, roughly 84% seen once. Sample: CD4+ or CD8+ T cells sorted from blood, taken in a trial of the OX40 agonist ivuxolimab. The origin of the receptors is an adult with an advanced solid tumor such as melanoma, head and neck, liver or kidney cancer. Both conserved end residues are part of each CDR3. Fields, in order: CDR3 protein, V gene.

CDR3: CASSSKQGAKGSGELFF
V: TRBV5-1

CDR3: CASSLGQTDTQYF
V: TRBV5-6

CDR3: CAIRGIPGGNNYNEQFF
V: TRBV10-3

CDR3: CASSPRNTDTQYF
V: TRBV9

CDR3: CASTTSGGAVTGELFF
V: TRBV9

CDR3: CASSQDTSGTGELFF
V: TRBV4-3

CDR3: CASSDTTGFLGGYTF
V: TRBV6-1

CDR3: CASSLGQSGANVLTF
V: TRBV27

CDR3: CASSLEGETQYF
V: TRBV5-4

CDR3: CASSGRDREYTEAFF
V: TRBV6-6

CDR3: CASSQPASGTGELFF
V: TRBV4-3

CDR3: CASTFSLNVGDEQFF
V: TRBV27

CDR3: CASSLSSQAWNTEAFF
V: TRBV27

CDR3: CASSVGGGNQPQHF
V: TRBV9

CDR3: CASSLGQNEQFF
V: TRBV5-4

CDR3: CASSSKRGGMGQPQHF
V: TRBV7-6

CDR3: CASSQDRRGSGNTIYF
V: TRBV4-3

CDR3: CASTATGGFTGELFF
V: TRBV21-1

CDR3: CASSPGQGLYGYTF
V: TRBV7-9

CDR3: CASSQLGTAEFNQPQHF
V: TRBV4-3

CDR3: CASSQSLLETQYF
V: TRBV14

CDR3: CASSEARRGRSQETQYF
V: TRBV6-1

CDR3: CASSSQNDRPYQETQYF
V: TRBV7-9

CDR3: CASSIQGAEYEQYF
V: TRBV6-8

CDR3: CSVHSNTEAFF
V: TRBV29-1